One and the same sample provided the 32 T cell receptor beta chains below, sequenced in a study of cytomegalovirus exposure and HLA in healthy donors. Primers: 60 Vbeta forward and 13 Jbeta reverse. Profiling relied on immunoSEQ multiplex PCR, and the TCRdb table lists in-frame clones only, not all of them. The top ten hold 15% of the sample, which has around 220,000 clones, about 83% seen once. The sequencing input was PBMCs. The receptor set was obtained from a man between 40 and 49 years old in good health and CMV-seronegative.

On this clone: The same CDR3 arises from other DNA sequences in this sample as well. This chain links TRBV2 with TRBJ1-2; D is undetermined. V was clipped by 1 base and J by 4 bases, with 4 bases between them. CDR1 is SNHLY, CDR2 FYNNEI, per germline. This CDR3 is 12 amino acids long. CDR3 sequence: CASSEDSYGYTF. The DNA of the CDR3 is TGTGCCAGCAGTGAAGACAGCTATGGCTACACCTTC.

The J gene is TRBJ2-7, the V gene TRBV10-3; 7 bases are a match to TRBD1. The J segment lost 4 bases and the V segment lost 5 bases, leaving 5 bases of the junction unmatched. The CDR3 covers 13 residues. Germline V gene sequence: CDR1 ENHRY, CDR2 SYGVKD. The CDR3 DNA is TGTGCCATCAGTTCCCCAGGGGGATACGAGCAGTACTTC. Translation: CAISSPGGYEQYF.

The chain joins TRBV19 to TRBJ1-2; D gene unclear. The V and J ends lost 4 bases and 7 bases respectively, with 7 bases between them. This CDR3 contains 11 residues. Germline CDR1 is LNHDA and CDR2 is SQIVND (reference sequence). Here the CDR3 DNA reads TGTGCCAGTAGTAAGGCAGGTGGCTACACCTTC. Translating gives CASSKAGGYTF.

V and J are TRBV9 and TRBJ2-5; the D gene is possibly TRBD1 (6 bases). V lost 0 bases, J lost 1 base, and 19 bases lay in between. CDR3 length: 18 residues. Per germline, CDR1 SGDLS and CDR2 YYNGEE. CDR3 nucleotide sequence: TGTGCCAGCAGCGTAGCTTTACTAGGAAAAGGGGGCCAAGAGACCCAGTACTTC. Residues: CASSVALLGKGGQETQYF.

The chain recombines TRBV18 with TRBJ1-3; D remains ambiguous. V dropped 2 bases and J dropped 1 base, with 9 bases sitting between them. Germline-derived CDR1 and CDR2 are KGHSH and LQKENI. This CDR3 is built from 15 residues. In DNA, the CDR3 is TGTGCCAGCTCACCATCCGATAGTTCTGGAAACACCATATATTTT. Protein sequence: CASSPSDSSGNTIYF. The complete variable domain, with remaining parts taken from reference TRBV18 and TRBJ1-3, reads NAGVMQNPRHLVRRRGQEARLRCSPMKGHSHVYWYRQLPEEGLKFMVYLQKENIIDESGMPKERFSAEFPKEGPSILRIQQVVRGDSAAYFCASSPSDSSGNTIYFGEGSWLTVV.

This chain joins TRBV7-2 and TRBJ1-2; maybe TRBD1 (6 bases). CDR1 and CDR2 from the germline V gene are SGHTA and FQGNSA. Trimming removed 6 bases at V and 5 bases at J, with 13 bases between. This CDR3 is 13 amino acids long. The CDR3, as DNA: TGTGCCAGCAGATTGACAGGAAATTATGGCTACACCTTC. Amino acid sequence: CASRLTGNYGYTF.

The V and J genes are TRBV6-1 and TRBJ1-4; D not certain. The CDR3 length is 12 residues. Germline-derived CDR1 and CDR2 are MNHNS and SASEGT. CDR3 nucleotides: TGTGCTATAATTGAGGCTAATGAAAAACTGTTTTTT. Translation gives CAIIEANEKLFF.

This clone has only one observation. The chain is built from TRBV5-1 and TRBJ2-1; D remains ambiguous. Trimming removed 0 bases at V and 10 bases at J, with 11 bases between. This CDR3 region has 13 residues. Germline CDR1 is SGHRS and CDR2 is YFSETQ. The CDR3 here is CASSLVNYGEQFF. CDR3 sequence (DNA): TGCGCCAGCAGCTTGGTGAACTACGGGGAGCAGTTCTTC.

The chain couples TRBV4-1 to TRBJ2-5; TRBD2 is a possible D gene (5 bases). In germline, CDR1 is MGHRA, CDR2 YSYEKL. The CDR3 has 14 amino acids. V shed 1 base and J shed 5 bases, with 11 bases lying between them. This chain's CDR3 is CASSQAPGEETQYF. As DNA, the CDR3 is TGCGCCAGCAGCCAAGCTCCCGGGGAGGAGACCCAGTACTTC.

The chain is built from TRBV7-9 and TRBJ2-1; 8 bases align to TRBD1. The CDR3 length is 17 residues. Germline V CDR1 and CDR2: SEHNR, FQNEAQ (reference sequence). Trimming cost V 4 bases and J 0 bases; bases outside gene matches: 8. This CDR3 reads CASSSDRQGNSYNEQFF. The CDR3 nucleotides read TGTGCCAGCAGCTCGGACCGACAGGGGAACTCCTACAATGAGCAGTTCTTC.

The rearrangement links TRBV6-5 to TRBJ1-5; TRBD1 is a possible D gene (5 bases). The CDR3 sequence is 12 residues long. Trimming left V 10 bases short and J 6 bases short, with 13 bases between. CDR1 MNHEY and CDR2 SVGAGI come from the germline V gene. The CDR3 loop is CATSDRGQPQHF. Here the CDR3 DNA reads TGTGCCACCTCAGACAGAGGTCAGCCCCAGCATTTT.

This chain joins TRBV5-1 and TRBJ2-6; D perhaps matches TRBD1 (5 bases). CDR3 length equals 15 residues. Trimming took 4 bases from V and 3 from J, leaving 11 bases between them. CDR1 is SGHRS and CDR2 is YFSETQ in the germline V gene. As DNA, the CDR3 is TGCGCCAGCAGCCTGGGGCTTCGTGGGGCCAACGTCCTGACTTTC. Translated: CASSLGLRGANVLTF.

The chain combines TRBV28 with TRBJ1-4; tentatively, D is TRBD1 (6 bases). V was shortened by 3 bases and J by 7 bases, with 21 bases between the two germline ends. The CDR3 has 17 residues. From germline, CDR1 is MDHEN and CDR2 SYDVKM. The CDR3 spells CASSFPPARGAGEKLFF. CDR3 in DNA: TGTGCCAGCAGTTTCCCCCCGGCCCGGGGGGCCGGTGAAAAACTGTTTTTT.

The chain is built from TRBV6-5 and TRBJ2-7; D remains unclear. Germline V gene data show CDR1 as MNHEY and CDR2 as SVGAGI. The CDR3 is 14 residues long. V lost 9 bases to trimming and J lost 0 bases, with 15 bases between them. CDR3 bases: TGTGCCAGTAGCACGGCGTTTAGCTCCTACGAGCAGTACTTC. This encodes CASSTAFSSYEQYF.

The chain combines TRBV5-1 with TRBJ2-1; tentative D call: TRBD1 (5 bases). The V end was cut by 4 bases, the J end by 0 bases, with 14 bases between. The germline gives CDR1 SGHRS, CDR2 YFSETQ. This CDR3 has 16 amino acids. CDR3 protein: CASSRRQSSSYNEQFF. CDR3 DNA: TGCGCCAGCAGCCGCAGACAGTCAAGCTCCTACAATGAGCAGTTCTTC.

The rearrangement links TRBV29-1 to TRBJ2-3; 7 bases are a match to TRBD1. The CDR3 has 14 amino acids. The V and J ends lost 7 bases and 0 bases, in that order; junction bases with no gene match: 7. In germline, CDR1 is SQVTM, CDR2 ANQGSEA. This chain's CDR3 is CSAQTGPSTDTQYF. The CDR3 region has the DNA TGCAGCGCCCAGACAGGGCCTAGCACAGATACGCAGTATTTT.

The CDR3 DNA follows: TGTGCCAGCAGCTTAGAGGACAGGAACACCGGGGAGCTGTTTTTT. Translation: CASSLEDRNTGELFF. V and J are TRBV7-7 and TRBJ2-2, with D perhaps TRBD1 (6 bases). Trimming cost V 1 base and J 1 base, with 7 bases left between them. This CDR3 region has 15 residues. The germline V gene encodes CDR1 SSHAT and CDR2 FNYEAQ (reference sequence).

This sequence joins TRBV20-1 and TRBJ2-5, with D unresolved. The CDR3 covers 11 residues. V was trimmed by 1 base and J by 5 bases, leaving 5 bases between them. Germline CDR1 and CDR2: DFQATT and SNEGSKA (reference sequence). CDR3 sequence reads: CSARAAETQYF. The CDR3 nucleotides are TGCAGTGCTAGAGCCGCGGAGACCCAGTACTTC.

This rearrangement joins TRBV10-2 to TRBJ1-1; 7 nucleotides align to TRBD1. Per germline, CDR1 WSHSY and CDR2 SAAADI. After removal of 6 bases from V and 6 bases from J, the junction contained 4 bases not matched to a gene. There are 12 residues in the CDR3. The CDR3 protein is CASRYGQAEAFF. The CDR3 DNA is TGCGCCAGCAGATACGGACAGGCTGAAGCTTTCTTT.

The chain carries TRBV4-1 and TRBJ2-7, with no clear D. CDR1 is MGHRA and CDR2 is YSYEKL in the germline V gene. V lost 6 bases to trimming and J lost 0 bases, with 9 bases between them. The length of the CDR3 is 13 residues. This CDR3 is CASRAESSYEQYF. The CDR3 DNA sequence: TGCGCCAGCAGGGCAGAAAGCTCCTACGAGCAGTACTTC.

The chain has TRBV5-1 and TRBJ2-2; possible D gene TRBD1, 5 bases. Germline-derived CDR1 and CDR2 are SGHRS and YFSETQ. V lost 0 bases and J lost 6, with 18 bases in between. The CDR3 totals 17 residues. DNA for the CDR3: TGCGCCAGCAGCTTGGAGCCAGGGCGAGGATGGTCCGGGGAGCTGTTTTTT. This encodes CASSLEPGRGWSGELFF. Full variable domain (missing parts from reference TRBV5-1 and TRBJ2-2): KAGVTQTPRYLIKTRGQQVTLSCSPISGHRSVSWYQQTPGQGLQFLFEYFSETQRNKGNFPGRFSGRQFSNSRSEMNVSTLELGDSALYLCASSLEPGRGWSGELFFGEGSRLTVL.

J is TRBJ2-7 and V is TRBV18; D possibly corresponds to TRBD1 (6 bases). The CDR3 totals 13 residues. V lost 3 bases to trimming and J lost 4 bases, with 10 bases between them. From germline, CDR1 is KGHSH and CDR2 LQKENI. CDR3 sequence: CASSPSQGYEQYF. The CDR3 DNA reads as TGTGCCAGCTCACCGTCACAGGGTTACGAGCAGTACTTC.

This chain connects TRBV6-1 to TRBJ2-7; 8 bases map to TRBD1. Germline CDR1 MNHNS, CDR2 SASEGT. V gave up 2 bases and J gave up 6 bases; unmatched junction bases: 3. CDR3 size: 13 residues. CDR3 DNA sequence: TGTGCCAGCAGTGAACAGGGGGCTAGCGAGCAGTACTTC. Amino acids: CASSEQGASEQYF.

This chain connects TRBV5-6 to TRBJ1-2, with no clear D. Trimming pared 5 bases from V and 5 bases from J, leaving 13 bases between. Per germline, CDR1 SGHDT and CDR2 YYEEEE. This CDR3 has 13 amino acids. The CDR3 nucleotides are TGTGCCAGCAGTCCAGCCGGGAGTTATGGCTACACCTTC. It translates to CASSPAGSYGYTF.

This rearrangement joins TRBV11-2 to TRBJ2-7; unclear D gene. Germline-derived CDR1 and CDR2 are SGHAT and FQNNGV. V gave up 5 bases and J gave up 1 base, with 12 bases separating them. The CDR3 covers 14 residues. The CDR3 bases are TGTGCCAGCAGCCCCGACTCAAGATCCTACGAGCAGTACTTC. It yields the protein CASSPDSRSYEQYF.

The chain is built from TRBV5-1 and TRBJ2-7; 9 bases line up with TRBD2. The CDR3 contains 15 residues. From germline, CDR1 is SGHRS and CDR2 YFSETQ. V trimming: 4 bases; J trimming: 2 bases; junction bases outside the gene matches: 7. This chain's CDR3 is CASSPRGGITYEQYF. In DNA, the CDR3 is TGCGCCAGCAGCCCGCGGGGGGGTATAACCTACGAGCAGTACTTC.

This clone has more than one count but fewer than ten. This chain uses TRBV18 with TRBJ1-5; a possible D gene is TRBD1 (6 bases). This CDR3 region has 16 residues. Germline loops: CDR1 KGHSH, CDR2 LQKENI. V gave up 3 bases and J gave up 0 bases, with 12 bases separating them. The CDR3 loop is CASSPYRDASNQPQHF. CDR3 sequence (DNA): TGTGCCAGCTCACCGTACAGGGACGCTAGCAATCAGCCCCAGCATTTT.

V usage is TRBV19 and J usage is TRBJ1-3; D gene uncertain. The CDR3 loop spans 14 amino acids. The ends were cut back, 4 bases at V and 0 bases at J, with 7 bases in the middle. The V gene's germline CDR1 is LNHDA and CDR2 SQIVND (reference sequence). CDR3 DNA: TGTGCCAGTAGTAGACTAAGCTCTGGAAACACCATATATTTT. This encodes CASSRLSSGNTIYF.

This clone was seen only once. V is TRBV5-6 and J is TRBJ1-1; D is uncertain. V shed 0 bases and J shed 0 bases, with 9 bases lying between them. Germline V CDR1 and CDR2: SGHDT, YYEEEE. The CDR3 spans 15 residues. CDR3 in amino acids: CASSLGPAVNTEAFF. As DNA, the CDR3 is TGTGCCAGCAGCTTGGGGCCGGCGGTGAACACTGAAGCTTTCTTT.

The chain links TRBV5-4 to TRBJ2-5; 11 bases line up with TRBD1. The germline V gene has CDR1 SGHNT and CDR2 YYREEE (reference sequence). The CDR3 spans 15 residues. V lost 3 bases and J lost 4; bases outside the gene matches: 5. The CDR3 coding sequence is TGTGCCAGCAGCTCAGGGGGACAGGGGGGAGAGACCCAGTACTTC. This gives the protein CASSSGGQGGETQYF.

This chain uses TRBV5-5 with TRBJ2-3; D is possibly TRBD2 (5 bases). Trimming left V 4 bases short and J 4 bases short, with 13 bases between. The CDR3 is 14 residues long. Germline V gives CDR1 SGHKS, CDR2 YYEKEE (reference sequence). The CDR3 coding sequence is TGTGCCAGCAGCATCACCGGGAACCCAGATACGCAGTATTTT. This sequence encodes CASSITGNPDTQYF.

About this clone itself: Germline is not matched at one junction end, which may reflect a read error. This CDR3 is also generated by other DNA sequences in the sample. The chain recombines TRBV5-1 with TRBJ1-2, with D uncertain. CDR3 length: 13 residues. The germline gives CDR1 SGHRS, CDR2 YFSETQ. DNA of the CDR3: TGCGCCAGTAGCTTGAGGGAGGCCGGTGGCTACACCTTC. Amino acids: CASSLREAGGYTF. The variable domain in full, completed from reference TRBV5-1 and TRBJ1-2, reads KAGVTQTPRYLIKTRGQQVTLSCSPISGHRSVSWYQQTPGQGLQFLFEYFSETQRNKGNFPGRFSGRQFSNSRSEMNVSTLELGDSALYLCASSLREAGGYTFGSGTRLTVV.